This T cell receptor (beta chain) came from a study of blood T cell repertoires in COVID-19. Overall study context: PBMCs, B-cell-depleted T cells, or T cells were the source of the cDNA or gDNA that made up the material.

The CDR3 sequence is 13 residues long. The germline gives CDR1 LNHDA, CDR2 SQIVND (reference sequence). Trimming shortened V by 4 bases and J by 2 bases, and 9 bases separated the two germline ends. The method was immunoSEQ multiplex PCR; TCRdb's version includes in-frame clones alone and lacks a portion of them. This sample has some 40,000 clones, with roughly 75% found just once. The sequence was obtained from a man older than 75 with active or convalescent COVID-19. This sequence joins TRBV19 and TRBJ2-7, with D unresolved. The sample taken for sequencing was peripheral blood. CDR3 DNA sequence: TGTGCCAGTAGTACCTCCTTCCCCTACGAGCAGTACTTC. Its translation: CASSTSFPYEQYF.